Listed below are T cell receptor beta chains from one sample, sequenced in a study of shared clonotypes between healthy human individuals. Method: immunoSEQ multiplex PCR; TCRdb's copy keeps in-frame clones and lacks some. The table includes 950,000 to 1,200,000 clones, approximately 80% detected once. Input material: memory CD4+ T cells from PBMCs. These receptors were taken from a young man in good health. Some clones in this sample may be carry-over from other donors' samples. Both conserved end residues are part of each CDR3. The D gene is left open where the match is weak. Clone size, where shown, is once, few, many, or a class for clones that have expanded.

TRBJ2-5 | TRBD2 | . | TRBV9 | CASSASGNERETQYF | TGTGCCAGCAGCGCGAGCGGGAATGAAAGGGAGACCCAGTACTTC
TRBJ1-1 | . | . | TRBV28 | CASSLSGLRGTEAFF | TGTGCCAGCAGTTTATCAGGACTGCGGGGGACTGAAGCTTTCTTT
TRBJ2-5 | . | . | TRBV2 | CASSLGLTGETQYF | TGTGCCAGCAGCTTGGGACTGACGGGGGAGACCCAGTACTTC
TRBJ2-7 | TRBD2 | . | TRBV30 | CAWSVRRGGEQYF | TGTGCCTGGAGTGTAAGGCGCGGGGGCGAGCAGTACTTC
TRBJ1-5 | . | . | TRBV30 | CAWRPRTGPKNQPQHF | TGTGCCTGGAGGCCCCGCACCGGGCCAAAGAATCAGCCCCAGCATTTT
TRBJ1-3 | TRBD1 | . | TRBV5-4 | CASSLGGQGPGNTIYF | TGTGCCAGCAGCTTGGGGGGACAGGGCCCTGGAAACACCATATATTTT
TRBJ1-2 | . | . | TRBV14 | CASSPSLNYGYTF | TGTGCCAGCAGCCCGAGCCTGAACTATGGCTACACCTTC
TRBJ2-3 | . | . | TRBV9 | CASSPLGRASTDTQYF | TGTGCCAGCAGTCCTCTTGGCCGGGCGAGCACAGATACGCAGTATTTT
TRBJ2-2 | TRBD2 | . | TRBV9 | CASSVIQAGVTGELFF | TGTGCCAGCAGCGTAATCCAGGCGGGGGTCACCGGGGAGCTGTTTTTT
TRBJ2-2 | . | few | TRBV7-2 | CASSLDPSGELFF | TGTGCCAGCAGCCTTGATCCCTCCGGGGAGCTGTTTTTT
TRBJ1-2 | . | . | TRBV4-1 | CASSQDLGQNYGYTF | TGCGCCAGCAGCCAAGATCTCGGGCAGAACTATGGCTACACCTTC
TRBJ1-1 | . | . | TRBV11-3 | CASSPSGQTNTEAFF | TGTGCCAGCAGCCCCTCCGGACAGACGAACACTGAAGCTTTCTTT
TRBJ2-5 | . | . | TRBV2 | CASSDTGGETQYF | TGTGCCAGCAGTGATACTGGTGGAGAGACCCAGTACTTC
TRBJ2-4 | TRBD2 | . | TRBV19 | CARPSSQASGIKGEAKNIQYF | TGTGCCAGGCCTTCAAGTCAGGCTAGCGGGATAAAGGGGGAAGCCAAAAACATTCAGTACTTC
TRBJ2-7 | TRBD1 | . | TRBV2 | CASSGTGYEQYF | TGTGCCAGCAGTGGGACAGGGTACGAGCAGTACTTC
TRBJ1-1 | . | . | TRBV30 | CARLGRGSDTEAFF | TGTGCCCGTCTAGGCAGGGGATCTGACACTGAAGCTTTCTTT
TRBJ2-1 | . | . | TRBV7-3 | CASSNYAGSGEQFF | TGTGCCAGCAGTAACTACGCGGGAAGTGGCGAGCAGTTCTTC
TRBJ2-1 | . | few | TRBV11-2 | CASSFGVTNVEQFF | TGTGCCAGCAGCTTTGGGGTCACGAACGTTGAGCAGTTCTTC
TRBJ2-7 | . | few | TRBV5-6 | CASSFNIAGVLNF | TGTGCCAGCAGCTTCAACATCGCAGGGGTACTAAACTTC
TRBJ2-5 | TRBD2 | once | TRBV5-1 | CASSLGLAGALQETQYF | TGCGCCAGCAGCCTAGGACTAGCGGGAGCTCTCCAAGAGACCCAGTACTTC
TRBJ2-5 | . | once | TRBV2 | CASILRRETLETQYF | TGTGCCAGCATCTTACGGAGGGAAACCCTGGAGACCCAGTACTTC
TRBJ2-2 | . | . | TRBV6-6 | CASSYSITGELFF | TGTGCCAGCAGTTACTCGATCACCGGGGAGCTGTTTTTT
TRBJ2-5 | TRBD2 | . | TRBV2 | CAGRGDQETQYF | TGTGCCGGCCGGGGGGACCAAGAGACCCAGTACTTC
TRBJ2-6 | . | once | TRBV5-6 | CASSLGAGSSGANVLTF | TGTGCCAGCAGTTTGGGGGCCGGCAGCTCTGGGGCCAACGTCCTGACTTTC
TRBJ2-7 | . | . | TRBV5-5 | CASSLPGRGSLQYF | TGTGCCAGCAGCTTGCCCGGCAGGGGATCTCTGCAGTACTTC
TRBJ2-2 | TRBD1 | . | TRBV7-9 | CASSLAQGESGELFF | TGTGCCAGCAGCTTGGCGCAGGGGGAAAGCGGGGAGCTGTTTTTT
TRBJ1-5 | . | . | TRBV19 | CASNPLVDSNQPQHF | TGTGCCAGTAATCCCTTGGTTGATAGCAATCAGCCCCAGCATTTT
TRBJ2-7 | TRBD2 | many | TRBV5-1 | CASTRGGAGAYEQYF | TGCGCCAGCACCCGGGGGGGAGCGGGAGCCTACGAGCAGTACTTC
TRBJ2-1 | . | few | TRBV10-1 | CASSDSGNWFF | TGCGCCAGCAGTGATAGTGGGAATTGGTTCTTC
TRBJ2-1 | . | . | TRBV7-4 | CASSSRGILDRIMVNEQFF | TGTGCCAGCAGCTCTAGGGGTATTTTAGATCGTATTATGGTCAATGAGCAGTTCTTC
TRBJ2-3 | TRBD1 | once | TRBV11-3 | CASSLRAGQGADTQYF | TGTGCCAGCAGCTTACGAGCGGGACAGGGCGCAGATACGCAGTATTTT
TRBJ1-2 | . | . | TRBV6-6 | CASSLGTDYGYTF | TGTGCCAGCAGTCTGGGGACGGACTATGGCTACACCTTC
TRBJ2-1 | TRBD2 | . | TRBV5-6 | CASSLGLADGYNEQFF | TGTGCCAGCAGCTTGGGACTAGCGGATGGATACAATGAGCAGTTCTTC
TRBJ2-2 | TRBD2 | . | TRBV5-4 | CASSSLAGGYTGELFF | TGTGCCAGCAGCTCCTTAGCGGGAGGTTACACCGGGGAGCTGTTTTTT
TRBJ2-7 | TRBD2 | . | TRBV14 | CASSTRAGEEDEQYF | TGTGCCAGCAGCACCCGAGCGGGAGAGGAGGACGAGCAGTACTTC
TRBJ2-7 | TRBD1 | . | TRBV28 | CASRRTGGIYEQYF | TGTGCCAGCAGGAGGACAGGGGGCATCTACGAGCAGTACTTC
TRBJ2-3 | TRBD1 | . | TRBV2 | CASRGTVSSTDTQYF | TGTGCCAGCAGGGGGACAGTATCTAGCACAGATACGCAGTATTTT
TRBJ2-1 | TRBD1 | . | TRBV11-3 | CASQRGQAYNEQFF | TGTGCCAGTCAAAGGGGGCAGGCCTACAATGAGCAGTTCTTC
TRBJ2-7 | TRBD1 | . | TRBV25-1 | CASSVQGSYEQYF | TGTGCCAGCAGTGTACAGGGGTCCTACGAGCAGTACTTC
TRBJ1-2 | . | . | TRBV14 | CASSQDPWPGQGYTF | TGTGCCAGCAGCCAAGATCCCTGGCCCGGCCAAGGCTACACCTTC
TRBJ2-5 | TRBD2 | . | TRBV5-6 | CASKRTSETQYF | TGTGCCAGCAAAAGGACTAGCGAAACCCAGTACTTC
TRBJ1-1 | . | . | TRBV28 | CASSFQRTEAFF | TGTGCCAGCAGTTTCCAGAGAACTGAGGCTTTCTTT
TRBJ2-5 | . | . | TRBV13 | CASSLWPVQETQYF | TGTGCCAGCAGCTTATGGCCGGTCCAAGAGACCCAGTACTTC
TRBJ2-2 | TRBD1 | . | TRBV5-1 | CASSLATGGTGELFF | TGCGCCAGCAGCTTGGCGACAGGGGGAACCGGGGAGCTGTTTTTT
TRBJ2-1 | TRBD2 | . | TRBV5-1 | CASSPGTSGMSVGYLEQFF | TGCGCCAGCAGCCCCGGGACTAGCGGGATGAGTGTTGGTTATCTCGAGCAGTTCTTC